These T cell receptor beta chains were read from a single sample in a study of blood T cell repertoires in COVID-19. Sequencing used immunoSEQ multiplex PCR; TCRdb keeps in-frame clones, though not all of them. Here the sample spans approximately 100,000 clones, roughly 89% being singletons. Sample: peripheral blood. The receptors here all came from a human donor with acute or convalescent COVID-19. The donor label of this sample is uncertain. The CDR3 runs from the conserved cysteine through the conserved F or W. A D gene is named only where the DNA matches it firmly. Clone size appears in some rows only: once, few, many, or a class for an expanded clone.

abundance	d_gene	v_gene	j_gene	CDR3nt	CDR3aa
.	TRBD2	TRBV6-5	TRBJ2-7	TGTGCCAGCAGTCGTCGGACTAGTTTCGAGCAGTACTTC	CASSRRTSFEQYF
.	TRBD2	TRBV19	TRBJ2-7	TGTGCCAGTAGTATAGATGGGGGAGGGTCCTACGAGCAGTACTTC	CASSIDGGGSYEQYF
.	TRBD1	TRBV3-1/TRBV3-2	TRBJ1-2	TGTGCCAGCAGCCGCCTCTTGGACAGGGCAGGCTACACCTTC	CASSRLLDRAGYTF
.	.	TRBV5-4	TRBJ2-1	TGTGCCAGCAGCTCGTGGGAGGGGGGCCTTAATGAGCAGTTCTTC	CASSSWEGGLNEQFF
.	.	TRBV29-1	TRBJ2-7	TGCAGCGCCGGGGACTCCCCGGGGGATGAGCAGTACTTC	CSAGDSPGDEQYF
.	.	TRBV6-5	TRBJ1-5	TGTGCCAGCTCTCCAACAGCTTATAGCAATCAGCCCCAGCATTTT	CASSPTAYSNQPQHF
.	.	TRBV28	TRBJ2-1	TGTGCCAGTGGGGGCCAAAGGGGTGAGCAGTTCTTC	CASGGQRGEQFF
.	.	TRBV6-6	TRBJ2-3	TGTGCCAGCAGTTACGGGGCAGTGACTAGCACAGATACGCAGTATTTT	CASSYGAVTSTDTQYF
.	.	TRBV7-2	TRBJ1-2	TGTGCCAGCAGCTTCTCGGTCGGGGACTATGGCTACACCTTC	CASSFSVGDYGYTF
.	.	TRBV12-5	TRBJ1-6	TGTGCTAGTGGTCTTGGGAGGGCGGGGAATTCACCCCTCCACTTT	CASGLGRAGNSPLHF
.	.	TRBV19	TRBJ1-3	TGTGCCAGTAGTAAACAGAGCTCTGGAAACACCATATATTTT	CASSKQSSGNTIYF
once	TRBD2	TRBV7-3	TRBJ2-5	TGTGCCAGCAGCTCGACTAGCGGGGTCCAAGAGACCCAGTACTTC	CASSSTSGVQETQYF
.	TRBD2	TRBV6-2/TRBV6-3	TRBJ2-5	TGTGCCAGCAGTTCGGATCGAGCTAGCGGGGGTCAAGAGACCCAGTACTTC	CASSSDRASGGQETQYF
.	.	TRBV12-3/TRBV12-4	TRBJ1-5	TGTGCCAGCAGTTTCCAGAACCAACCCCAGCATTTT	CASSFQNQPQHF
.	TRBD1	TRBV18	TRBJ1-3	TGTGCCAGCTCACCACGCGGGACAGGGACCGGAAACACCATATATTTT	CASSPRGTGTGNTIYF
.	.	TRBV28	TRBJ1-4	TGTGCCAGCACCCCAGCTCCGCCCCACACGGGGTCCAATGAAAAACTGTTTTTT	CASTPAPPHTGSNEKLFF
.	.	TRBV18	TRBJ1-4	TGTGCCAGCTCACCACCGGGCCCCTACCGGGAAAAACTGTTTTTT	CASSPPGPYREKLFF
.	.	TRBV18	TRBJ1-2	TGTGCCAGCTCACCATATGGCAGAAACTATGGCTACACCTTC	CASSPYGRNYGYTF
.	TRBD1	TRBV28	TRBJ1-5	TGTGCCAGCAGTTCGGGGACCCGGGACAGCGGCAATCAGCCCCAGCATTTT	CASSSGTRDSGNQPQHF
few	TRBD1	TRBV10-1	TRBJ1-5	TGCGCCAGCAACACACCGGGACAGGGTTCGAGCAATCAGCCCCAGCATTTT	CASNTPGQGSSNQPQHF
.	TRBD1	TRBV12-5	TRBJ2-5	TGTGCTAGTGGTTTGGTATGGGACAGGGTGTTAGAGACCCAGTACTTC	CASGLVWDRVLETQYF
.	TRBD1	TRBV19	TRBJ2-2	TGTGCCCCGTCCCAAAATCGACAGGGAAAGGAGACCGGGGAGCTGTTTTTT	CAPSQNRQGKETGELFF
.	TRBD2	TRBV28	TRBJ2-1	TGTGCCAGCAGCTTGAGCGGGGGGGCGGTACGTGAGCAGTTCTTC	CASSLSGGAVREQFF
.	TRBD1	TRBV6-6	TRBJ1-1	TGTGCCAGCAGTTCATCGGACAGGGCCGGCACTGAAGCTTTCTTT	CASSSSDRAGTEAFF
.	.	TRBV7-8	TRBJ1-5	TGTGCCAGCAGCTCGTTGTCAGGCCGCAATCAGCCCCAGCATTTT	CASSSLSGRNQPQHF
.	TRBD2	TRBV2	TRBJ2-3	TGTGCCAGCAGCGGACTAGCGGGGGATTTCAGACTAACAGATACGCAGTATTTT	CASSGLAGDFRLTDTQYF
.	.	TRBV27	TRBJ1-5	TGTGCCAGCAGGGAGACAGGATTGGGTCAGCCCCAGCATTTT	CASRETGLGQPQHF
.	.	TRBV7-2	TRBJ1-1	TGTGCCAGCAGCTTAGGATGGCAGGAAGCTTTCTTT	CASSLGWQEAFF
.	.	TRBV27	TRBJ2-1	TGTGCCAGCAGTTTCGGGGCCTACAATGAGCAGTTCTTC	CASSFGAYNEQFF